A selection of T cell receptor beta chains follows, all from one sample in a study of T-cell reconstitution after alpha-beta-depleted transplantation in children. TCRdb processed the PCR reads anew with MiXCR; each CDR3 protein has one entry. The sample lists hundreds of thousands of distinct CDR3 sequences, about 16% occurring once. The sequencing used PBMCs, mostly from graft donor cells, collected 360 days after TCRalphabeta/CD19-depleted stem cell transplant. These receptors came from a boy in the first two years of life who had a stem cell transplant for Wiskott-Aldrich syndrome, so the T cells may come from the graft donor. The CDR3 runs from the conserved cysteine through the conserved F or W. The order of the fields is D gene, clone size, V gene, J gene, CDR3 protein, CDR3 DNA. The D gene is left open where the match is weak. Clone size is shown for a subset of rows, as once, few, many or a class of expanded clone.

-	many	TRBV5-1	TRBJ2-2	CASSGHANTGELFF	TGCGCCAGCAGCGGACACGCGAACACCGGGGAGCTGTTTTTT
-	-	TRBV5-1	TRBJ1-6	CASSMGLYNSPLHF	TGCGCCAGCAGCATGGGACTGTATAATTCACCCCTCCACTTT
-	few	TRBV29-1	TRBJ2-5	CSVQEETQYF	TGCAGCGTTCAGGAAGAGACCCAGTACTTC
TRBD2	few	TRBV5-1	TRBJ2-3	CASSLLGGRSDTQYF	TGCGCCAGCAGCTTACTCGGCGGGAGGAGCGATACGCAGTATTTT
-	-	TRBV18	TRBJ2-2	CASSPRNMERLFF	TGTGCCAGCTCACCACGAAACATGGAGCGACTGTTTTTT
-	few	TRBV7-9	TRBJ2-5	CASSSPGTPGKETQYF	TGTGCCAGCAGCTCCCCCGGGACCCCGGGAAAAGAGACCCAGTACTTC
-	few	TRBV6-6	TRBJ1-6	CACREGTSPLHF	TGTGCCTGTAGGGAGGGAACTTCACCCCTCCACTTT
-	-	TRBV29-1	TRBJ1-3	CSVAGSGNTIYF	TGCAGCGTTGCGGGATCTGGAAACACCATATATTTT
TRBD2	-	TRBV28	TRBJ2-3	CASSYSGGQDTQYF	TGTGCCAGCAGTTATAGCGGGGGGCAGGATACGCAGTATTTT
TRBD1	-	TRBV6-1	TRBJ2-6	CASRLGQPLGGANVLTF	TGTGCCAGCCGCCTGGGACAGCCATTGGGGGGGGCCAACGTCCTGACTTTC
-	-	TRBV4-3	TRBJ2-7	CASSQDLHADYEQYF	TGCGCCAGCAGCCAAGATTTGCATGCCGACTACGAGCAGTACTTC
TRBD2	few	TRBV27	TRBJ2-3	CASSLSTPGLGATDTQYF	TGTGCCAGCAGTTTATCCACGCCGGGACTAGGGGCCACAGATACGCAGTATTTT
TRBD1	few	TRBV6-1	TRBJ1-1	CASRRTGALNTEAFF	TGTGCCAGCAGGAGGACAGGGGCCCTGAACACTGAAGCTTTCTTT
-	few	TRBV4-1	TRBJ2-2	CASSQEGQNTGELFF	TGCGCCAGCAGCCAAGAAGGCCAGAACACCGGGGAGCTGTTTTTT
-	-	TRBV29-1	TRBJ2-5	CSVGDRQETQYF	TGCAGCGTTGGGGACCGTCAAGAGACCCAGTACTTC
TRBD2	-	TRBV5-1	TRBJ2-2	CASSLKVRAGGPGTGELFF	TGCGCCAGCAGCTTGAAAGTCCGAGCGGGAGGGCCGGGCACCGGGGAGCTGTTTTTT
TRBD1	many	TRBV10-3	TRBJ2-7	CAISGWTGGYEQYF	TGTGCCATCAGTGGATGGACAGGCGGCTACGAGCAGTACTTC
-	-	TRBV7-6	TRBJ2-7	CASSSWTGGGFYEQYF	TGTGCCAGCAGCTCATGGACAGGCGGGGGGTTCTACGAGCAGTACTTC
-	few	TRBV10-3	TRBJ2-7	CASAGPWEQYF	TGTGCCAGCGCCGGCCCCTGGGAGCAGTACTTC
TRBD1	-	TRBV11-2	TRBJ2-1	CASSFDRDNEQFF	TGTGCCAGCAGCTTCGACAGGGACAATGAGCAGTTCTTC
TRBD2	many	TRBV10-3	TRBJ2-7	CAISEVTSGPSEQYF	TGTGCCATCAGTGAAGTAACTAGCGGCCCTTCCGAGCAGTACTTC
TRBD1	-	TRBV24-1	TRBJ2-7	CATSKAGGANYEQYF	TGTGCCACCAGTAAAGCAGGGGGCGCGAACTACGAGCAGTACTTC
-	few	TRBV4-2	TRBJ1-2	CASSQTWGGYGYTF	TGTGCCAGCAGCCAGACTTGGGGGGGCTATGGCTACACCTTC
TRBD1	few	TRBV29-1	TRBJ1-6	CSVRDRGGSPLHF	TGCAGCGTTCGAGACAGGGGAGGGTCACCCCTCCACTTT
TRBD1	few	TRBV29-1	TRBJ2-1	CSVVRQGADNEQFF	TGCAGCGTTGTGAGACAGGGGGCCGACAATGAGCAGTTCTTC
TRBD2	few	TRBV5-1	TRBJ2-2	CASSERGLAGLDTGELFF	TGCGCCAGCAGCGAGAGAGGACTAGCGGGATTGGATACCGGAGAGCTGTTTTTT
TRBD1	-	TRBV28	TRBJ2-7	CATHFTGVGSYEQYF	TGTGCCACCCACTTTACAGGGGTCGGCTCCTACGAGCAGTACTTC
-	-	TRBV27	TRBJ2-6	CASSFTNSGANVLTF	TGTGCCAGCAGTTTTACGAACTCTGGGGCCAACGTCCTGACTTTC
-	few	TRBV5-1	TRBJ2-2	CASSVDSPNTGELFF	TGCGCCAGCAGCGTCGACAGCCCGAACACCGGGGAGCTGTTTTTT
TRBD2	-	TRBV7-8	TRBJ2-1	CASSLGLAVSSYNEQFF	TGTGCCAGCAGCTTGGGACTAGCGGTATCCTCCTACAATGAGCAGTTCTTC
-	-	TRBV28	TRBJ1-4	CASRAGTRLEKLFF	TGTGCCAGCAGGGCCGGGACACGCCTTGAAAAACTGTTTTTT
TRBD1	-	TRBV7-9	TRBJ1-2	CASRPTPGTGNNGYTF	TGTGCCAGCAGACCTACCCCCGGGACAGGGAACAATGGCTACACCTTC
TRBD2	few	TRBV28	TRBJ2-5	CASSRLAGQETQYF	TGTGCCAGCAGTCGGCTAGCGGGGCAAGAGACCCAGTACTTC
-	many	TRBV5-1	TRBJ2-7	CASSLPGDPYEQYF	TGCGCCAGCAGCTTGCCGGGCGACCCCTACGAGCAGTACTTC
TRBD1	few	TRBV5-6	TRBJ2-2	CASSLGTGGPGELFF	TGTGCCAGCAGCCTAGGGACAGGGGGGCCCGGGGAGCTGTTTTTT
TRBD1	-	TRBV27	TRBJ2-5	CASSGDREGETQYF	TGTGCCAGCAGTGGGGACAGGGAAGGGGAGACCCAGTACTTC
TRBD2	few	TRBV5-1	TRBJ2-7	CASSWGTSSYEQYF	TGCGCCAGCAGCTGGGGGACTAGCTCCTACGAGCAGTACTTC
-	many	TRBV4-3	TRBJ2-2	CASSQDVIAGELFF	TGCGCCAGCAGCCAAGACGTGATCGCCGGGGAGCTGTTTTTT
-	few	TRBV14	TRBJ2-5	CASSRPRETQYF	TGTGCCAGCAGCCGTCCCAGAGAGACCCAGTACTTC
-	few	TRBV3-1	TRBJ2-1	CASSRGTPIEQFF	TGTGCCAGCAGCCGAGGGACTCCCATTGAGCAGTTCTTC